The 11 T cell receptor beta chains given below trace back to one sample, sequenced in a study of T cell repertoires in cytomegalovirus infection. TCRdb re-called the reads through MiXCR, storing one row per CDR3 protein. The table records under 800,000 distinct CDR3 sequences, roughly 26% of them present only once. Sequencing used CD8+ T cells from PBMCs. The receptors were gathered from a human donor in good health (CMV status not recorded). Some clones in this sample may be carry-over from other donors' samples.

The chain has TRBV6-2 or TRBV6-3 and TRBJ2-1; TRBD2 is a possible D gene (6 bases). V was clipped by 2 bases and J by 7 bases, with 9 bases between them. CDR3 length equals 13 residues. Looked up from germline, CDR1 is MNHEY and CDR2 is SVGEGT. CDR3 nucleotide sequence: TGTGCCAGCAGTTACGGGGGGTGGAATGAGCAGTTCTTC. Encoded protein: CASSYGGWNEQFF.

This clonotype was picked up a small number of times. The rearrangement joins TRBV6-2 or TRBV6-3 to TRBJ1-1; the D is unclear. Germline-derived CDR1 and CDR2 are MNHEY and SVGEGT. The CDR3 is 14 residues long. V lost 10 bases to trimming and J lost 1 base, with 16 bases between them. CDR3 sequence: CANSLPGSNTEAFF. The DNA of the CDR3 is TGTGCCAACTCTCTCCCAGGCTCGAACACTGAAGCTTTCTTT.

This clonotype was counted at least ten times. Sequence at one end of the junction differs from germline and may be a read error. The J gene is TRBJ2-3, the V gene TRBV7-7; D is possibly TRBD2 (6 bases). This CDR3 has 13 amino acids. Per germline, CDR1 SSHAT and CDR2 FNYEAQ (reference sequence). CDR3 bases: TGTGCTAGCAGCCCATACGGGGGAGATACGCAGTATTTT. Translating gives CASSPYGGDTQYF.

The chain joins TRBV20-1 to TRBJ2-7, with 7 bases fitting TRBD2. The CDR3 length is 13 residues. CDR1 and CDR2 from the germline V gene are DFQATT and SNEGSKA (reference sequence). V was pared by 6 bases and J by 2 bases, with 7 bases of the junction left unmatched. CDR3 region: CSALGGETYEQYF. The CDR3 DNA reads TGCAGTGCCCTGGGGGGGGAGACCTACGAGCAGTACTTC.

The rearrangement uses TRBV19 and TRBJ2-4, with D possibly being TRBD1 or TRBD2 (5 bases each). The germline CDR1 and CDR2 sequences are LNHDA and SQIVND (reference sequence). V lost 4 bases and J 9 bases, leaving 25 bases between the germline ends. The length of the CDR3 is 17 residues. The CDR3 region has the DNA TGTGCCAGTAGTACCCGGGACGGAAAAATTCCAAAAGTCATTCAGTACTTC. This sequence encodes CASSTRDGKIPKVIQYF.

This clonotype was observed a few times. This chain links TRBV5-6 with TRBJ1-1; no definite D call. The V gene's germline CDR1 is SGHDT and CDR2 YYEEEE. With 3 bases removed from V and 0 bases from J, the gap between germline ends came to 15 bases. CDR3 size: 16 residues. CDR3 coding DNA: TGTGCCAGCAGCTCGCCGGTAGGGCAGATGAACACTGAAGCTTTCTTT. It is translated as CASSSPVGQMNTEAFF.

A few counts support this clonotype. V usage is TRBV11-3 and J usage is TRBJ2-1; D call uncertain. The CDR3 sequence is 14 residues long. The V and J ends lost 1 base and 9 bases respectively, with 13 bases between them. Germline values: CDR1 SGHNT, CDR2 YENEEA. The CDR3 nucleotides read TGTGCCAGCAGCTTAGTGGGTCGTGGTAGTGAGCAGTTCTTC. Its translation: CASSLVGRGSEQFF.

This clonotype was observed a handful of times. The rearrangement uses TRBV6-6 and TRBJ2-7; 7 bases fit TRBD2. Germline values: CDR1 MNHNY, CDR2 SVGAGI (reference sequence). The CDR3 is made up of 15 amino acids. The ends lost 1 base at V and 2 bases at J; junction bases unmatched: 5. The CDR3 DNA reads TGTGCCAGCAGTTACTTTCCCGGGGGGACCTACGAGCAGTACTTC. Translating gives CASSYFPGGTYEQYF.

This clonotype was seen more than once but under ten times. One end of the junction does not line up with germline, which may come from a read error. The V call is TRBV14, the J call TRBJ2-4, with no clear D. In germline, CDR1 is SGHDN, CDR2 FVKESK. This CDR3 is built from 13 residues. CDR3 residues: CASSHFQDGVQYF. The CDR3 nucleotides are TGTGCCAGCAGCCACTTCCAGGACGGAGTTCAATACTTC.

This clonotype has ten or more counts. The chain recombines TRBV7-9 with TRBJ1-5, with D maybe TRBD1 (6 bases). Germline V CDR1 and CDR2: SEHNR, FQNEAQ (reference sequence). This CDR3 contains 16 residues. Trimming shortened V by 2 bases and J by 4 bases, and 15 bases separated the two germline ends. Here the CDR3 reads CASSLSGGGRNQPQHF. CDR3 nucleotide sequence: TGTGCCAGCAGCTTATCCGGGGGGGGCAGGAATCAGCCCCAGCATTTT.

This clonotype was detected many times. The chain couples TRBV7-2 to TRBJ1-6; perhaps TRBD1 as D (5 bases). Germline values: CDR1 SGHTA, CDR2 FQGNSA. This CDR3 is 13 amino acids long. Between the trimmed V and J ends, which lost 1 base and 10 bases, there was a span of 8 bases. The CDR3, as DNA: TGTGCCAGCAGCTTAGAGCAGGGATCACCCCTCCACTTT. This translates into CASSLEQGSPLHF. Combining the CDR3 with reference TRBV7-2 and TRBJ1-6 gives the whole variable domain GAGVSQSPSNKVTEKGKDVELRCDPISGHTALYWYRQSLGQGLEFLIYFQGNSAPDKSGLPSDRFSAERTGGSVSTLTIQRTQQEDSAVYLCASSLEQGSPLHFGNGTRLTVT.